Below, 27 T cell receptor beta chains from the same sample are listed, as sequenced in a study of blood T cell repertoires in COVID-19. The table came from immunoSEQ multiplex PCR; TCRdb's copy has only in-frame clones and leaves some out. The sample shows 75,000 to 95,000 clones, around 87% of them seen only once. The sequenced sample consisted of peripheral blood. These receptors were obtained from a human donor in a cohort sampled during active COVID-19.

The CDR3 here is CASSPGTDYGYTF. The CDR3, as DNA: TGTGCCAGCTCACCGGGGACAGACTATGGCTACACCTTC. The chain recombines TRBV18 with TRBJ1-2, with 7 positions matching TRBD1. The CDR3 has 13 residues. V lost 3 bases to trimming and J lost 3 bases; unmatched junction nucleotides: 1. Per the germline V gene, CDR1 is KGHSH and CDR2 is LQKENI.

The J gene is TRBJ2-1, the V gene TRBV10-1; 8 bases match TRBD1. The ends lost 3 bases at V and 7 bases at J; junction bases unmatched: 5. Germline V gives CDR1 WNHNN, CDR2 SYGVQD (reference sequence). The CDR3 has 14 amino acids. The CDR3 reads CASSDGGQGNEQFF. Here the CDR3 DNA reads TGCGCCAGCAGTGACGGTGGACAGGGAAATGAGCAGTTCTTC.

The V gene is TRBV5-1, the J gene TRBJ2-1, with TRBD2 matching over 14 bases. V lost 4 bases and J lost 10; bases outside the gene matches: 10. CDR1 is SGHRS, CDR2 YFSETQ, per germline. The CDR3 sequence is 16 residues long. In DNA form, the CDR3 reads TGCGCCAGCAGCCCCGCCGGGACTAGCGGGAGCAACGAGCAGTTCTTC. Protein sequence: CASSPAGTSGSNEQFF.

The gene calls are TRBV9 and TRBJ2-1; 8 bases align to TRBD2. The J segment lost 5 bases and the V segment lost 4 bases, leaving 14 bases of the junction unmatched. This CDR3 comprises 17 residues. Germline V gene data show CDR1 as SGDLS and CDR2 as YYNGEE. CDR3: CASSIALGSGINNEQFF. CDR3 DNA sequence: TGTGCCAGCAGCATAGCCCTCGGTAGCGGGATTAACAATGAGCAGTTCTTC.

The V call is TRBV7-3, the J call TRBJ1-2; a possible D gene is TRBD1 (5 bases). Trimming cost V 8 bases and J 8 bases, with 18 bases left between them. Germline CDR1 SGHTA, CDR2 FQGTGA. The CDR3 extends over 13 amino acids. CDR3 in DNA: TGTGCCAGCTCCTACCGGGACGGGGGAGGCTACACCTTC. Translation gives CASSYRDGGGYTF.

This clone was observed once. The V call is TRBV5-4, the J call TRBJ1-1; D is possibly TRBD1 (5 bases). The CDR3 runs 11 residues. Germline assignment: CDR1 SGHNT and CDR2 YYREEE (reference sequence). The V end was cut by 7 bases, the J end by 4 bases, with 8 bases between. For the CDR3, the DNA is TGTGCCAGCGGGGGGGGCACTGAAGCTTTCTTT. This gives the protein CASGGGTEAFF.

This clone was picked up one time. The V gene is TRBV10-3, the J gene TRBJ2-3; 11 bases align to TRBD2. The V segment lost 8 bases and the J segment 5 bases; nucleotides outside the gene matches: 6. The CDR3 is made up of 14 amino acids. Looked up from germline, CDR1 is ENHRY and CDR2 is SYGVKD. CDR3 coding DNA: TGTGCCATCGGTAAGCTAGCGGGAGGAGATACGCAGTATTTT. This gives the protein CAIGKLAGGDTQYF.

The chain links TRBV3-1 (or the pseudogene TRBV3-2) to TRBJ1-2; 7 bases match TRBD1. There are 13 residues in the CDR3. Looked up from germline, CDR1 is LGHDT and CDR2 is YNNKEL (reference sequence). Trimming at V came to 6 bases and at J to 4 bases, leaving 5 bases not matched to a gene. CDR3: CASSLQGSYGYTF. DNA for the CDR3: TGTGCCAGCAGTCTACAGGGGAGCTATGGCTACACCTTC.

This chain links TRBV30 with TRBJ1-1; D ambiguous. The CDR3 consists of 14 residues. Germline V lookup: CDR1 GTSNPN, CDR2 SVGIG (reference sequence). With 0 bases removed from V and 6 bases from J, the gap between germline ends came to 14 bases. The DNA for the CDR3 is TGTGCCTGGAGTGTCCTGGGCCGCGGGCCTGAAGCTTTCTTT. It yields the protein CAWSVLGRGPEAFF.

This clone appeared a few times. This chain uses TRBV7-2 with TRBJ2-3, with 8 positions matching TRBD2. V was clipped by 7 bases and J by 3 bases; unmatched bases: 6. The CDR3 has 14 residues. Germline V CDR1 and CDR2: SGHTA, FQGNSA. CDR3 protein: CASTGRGATDTQYF. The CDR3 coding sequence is TGTGCCAGCACCGGGCGGGGGGCAACAGATACGCAGTATTTT.

CDR3 in DNA: TGTGCCAGCAGCGACAGGGCAGGTCAGCCCCAGCATTTT. Its protein is CASSDRAGQPQHF. The V call is TRBV27, the J call TRBJ1-5; 7 bases match TRBD1. In germline, CDR1 is MNHEY, CDR2 SMNVEV (reference sequence). The CDR3 is 13 amino acids. The V gene end was trimmed by 6 bases and the J gene end by 6 bases; junction bases not matched to a gene: 5.

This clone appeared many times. The DNA of the CDR3 is TGTGCCAGCAGTTTACCCGGGACAGGGTCCTACGAGCAGTACTTC. Translated, it gives CASSLPGTGSYEQYF. This sequence joins TRBV28 and TRBJ2-7; TRBD1 matches 9 bases. With 2 bases clipped from V and 1 base from J, the junction kept 3 bases outside the gene matches. Germline V lookup: CDR1 MDHEN, CDR2 SYDVKM. CDR3 length: 15 amino acids.

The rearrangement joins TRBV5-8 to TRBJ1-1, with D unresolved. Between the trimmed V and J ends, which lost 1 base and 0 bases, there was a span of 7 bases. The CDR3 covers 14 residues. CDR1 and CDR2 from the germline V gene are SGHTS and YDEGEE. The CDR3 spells CASSLRGMNTEAFF. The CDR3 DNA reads TGTGCCAGCAGCTTGCGAGGGATGAACACTGAAGCTTTCTTT. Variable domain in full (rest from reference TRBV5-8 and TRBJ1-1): EAGVTQSPTHLIKTRGQQATLRCSPISGHTSVYWYQQALGLGLQFLLWYDEGEERNRGNFPPRFSGRQFPNYSSELNVNALELEDSALYLCASSLRGMNTEAFFGQGTRLTVV.

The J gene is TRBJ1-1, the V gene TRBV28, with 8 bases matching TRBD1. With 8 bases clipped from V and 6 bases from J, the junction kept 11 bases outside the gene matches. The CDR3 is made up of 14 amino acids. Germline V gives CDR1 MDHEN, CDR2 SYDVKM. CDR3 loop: CASRPGQGLAEAFF. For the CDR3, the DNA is TGTGCCAGCCGCCCTGGACAGGGACTCGCTGAAGCTTTCTTT.

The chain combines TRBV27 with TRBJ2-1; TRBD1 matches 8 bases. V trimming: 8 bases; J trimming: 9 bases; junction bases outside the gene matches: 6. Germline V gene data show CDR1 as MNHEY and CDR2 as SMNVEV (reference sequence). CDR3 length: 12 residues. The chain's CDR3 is CASGRGLGEQFF. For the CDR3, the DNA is TGTGCCAGCGGCAGGGGGCTCGGTGAGCAGTTCTTC.

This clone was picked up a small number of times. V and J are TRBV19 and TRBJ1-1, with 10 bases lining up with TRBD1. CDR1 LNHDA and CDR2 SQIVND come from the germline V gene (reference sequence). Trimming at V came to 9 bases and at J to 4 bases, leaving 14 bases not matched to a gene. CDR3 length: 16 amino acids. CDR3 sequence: CASNRRDRGRGTEAFF. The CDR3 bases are TGTGCCAGCAACCGCCGGGACAGGGGTAGAGGCACTGAAGCTTTCTTT.

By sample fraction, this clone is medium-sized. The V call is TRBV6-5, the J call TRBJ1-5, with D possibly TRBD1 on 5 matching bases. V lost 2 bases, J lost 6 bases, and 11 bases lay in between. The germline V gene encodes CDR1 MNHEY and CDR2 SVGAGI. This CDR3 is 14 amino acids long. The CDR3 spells CASSYPTVSQPQHF. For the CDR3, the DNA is TGTGCCAGCAGTTACCCGACAGTATCTCAGCCCCAGCATTTT.

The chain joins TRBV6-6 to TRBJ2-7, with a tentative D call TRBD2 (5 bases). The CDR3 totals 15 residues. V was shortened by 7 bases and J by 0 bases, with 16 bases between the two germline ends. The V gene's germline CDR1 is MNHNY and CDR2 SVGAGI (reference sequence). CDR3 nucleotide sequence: TGTGCCAGCAAGGGAGAAAGGGTGAGCTCCTACGAGCAGTACTTC. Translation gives CASKGERVSSYEQYF.

In DNA form, the CDR3 reads TGTGCAAGTCGCAGACCGACATACCAAGAGACCCAGTACTTC. Translated: CASRRPTYQETQYF. The chain recombines TRBV12-2 with TRBJ2-5; TRBD1 is taken as the D call from the table, unchecked against the DNA. TRBV12-2 is a pseudogene locus. This CDR3 is built from 14 residues.

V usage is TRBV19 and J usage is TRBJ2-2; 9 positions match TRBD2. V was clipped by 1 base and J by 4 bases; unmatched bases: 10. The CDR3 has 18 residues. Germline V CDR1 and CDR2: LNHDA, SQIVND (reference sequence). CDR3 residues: CASSIGFAGGPGTGELFF. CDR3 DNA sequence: TGTGCCAGTAGTATAGGATTTGCGGGAGGGCCCGGCACCGGGGAGCTGTTTTTT.

As DNA, the CDR3 is TGTGCCAGCAGTTATGGAGGGGGGGACACTGAAGCTTTCTTT. Amino acid sequence: CASSYGGGDTEAFF. The chain joins TRBV6-5 to TRBJ1-1, with D tentatively TRBD1 (6 bases). Germline lookup yields CDR1 MNHEY and CDR2 SVGAGI. V shed 3 bases and J shed 3 bases, with 11 bases lying between them. This CDR3 has 14 amino acids.

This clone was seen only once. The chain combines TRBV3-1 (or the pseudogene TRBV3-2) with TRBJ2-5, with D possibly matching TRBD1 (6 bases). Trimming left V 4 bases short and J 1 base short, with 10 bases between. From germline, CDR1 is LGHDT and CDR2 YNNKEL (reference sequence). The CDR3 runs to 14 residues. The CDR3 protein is CASSPRTVQETQYF. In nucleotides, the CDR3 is TGTGCCAGCAGCCCGAGGACAGTCCAAGAGACCCAGTACTTC.

CDR3 sequence reads: CASSESGTRETQYF. DNA of the CDR3: TGCGCCAGCAGTGAATCCGGGACAAGAGAGACCCAGTACTTC. The rearrangement links TRBV10-1 to TRBJ2-5; D is possibly TRBD1 (6 bases). CDR1 is WNHNN and CDR2 is SYGVQD in the germline V gene (reference sequence). The CDR3 has 14 amino acids. V was clipped by 3 bases and J by 4 bases, with 12 bases between them.

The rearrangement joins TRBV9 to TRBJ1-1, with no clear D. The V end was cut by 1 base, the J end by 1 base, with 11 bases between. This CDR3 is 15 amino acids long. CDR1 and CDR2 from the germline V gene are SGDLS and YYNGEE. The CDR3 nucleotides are TGTGCCAGCAGCGTATCGGACTGGGAGAACACTGAAGCTTTCTTT. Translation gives CASSVSDWENTEAFF.

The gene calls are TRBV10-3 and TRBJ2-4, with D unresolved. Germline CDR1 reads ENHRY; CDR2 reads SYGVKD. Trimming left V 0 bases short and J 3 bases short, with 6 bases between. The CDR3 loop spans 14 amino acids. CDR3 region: CAISESGDKNIQYF. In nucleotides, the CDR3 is TGTGCCATCAGTGAGTCCGGAGACAAAAACATTCAGTACTTC.

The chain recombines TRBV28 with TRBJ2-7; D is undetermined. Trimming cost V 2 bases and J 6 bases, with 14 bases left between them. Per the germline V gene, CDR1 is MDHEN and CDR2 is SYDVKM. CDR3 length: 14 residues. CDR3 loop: CASSLQSRSGEQYF. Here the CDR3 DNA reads TGTGCCAGCAGTTTACAAAGCAGGTCCGGCGAGCAGTACTTC. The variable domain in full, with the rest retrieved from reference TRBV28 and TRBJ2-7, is DVKVTQSSRYLVKRTGEKVFLECVQDMDHENMFWYRQDPGLGLRLIYFSYDVKMKEKGDIPEGYSVSREKKERFSLILESASTNQTSMYLCASSLQSRSGEQYFGPGTRLTVT.

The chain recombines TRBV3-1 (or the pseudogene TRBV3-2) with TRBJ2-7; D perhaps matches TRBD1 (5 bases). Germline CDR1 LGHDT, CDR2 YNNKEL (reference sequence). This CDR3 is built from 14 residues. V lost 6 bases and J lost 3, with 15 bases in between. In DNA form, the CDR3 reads TGTGCCAGCAGTCGCTCGACAGACAACTACGAGCAGTACTTC. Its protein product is CASSRSTDNYEQYF.